Sequencing of this TCR beta chain was carried out in a study of T cells in Graves' hyperthyroidism and ophthalmopathy. Overall study results and limits: Researchers found most expanded thyroid clonotypes above 0.001 in blood as well. A model using 13 V-J features told ophthalmopathy apart from stable hyperthyroidism.

The definition of stable Graves' hyperthyroidism was no ophthalmopathy progression within 18 months. From approximately 9.5 ml of fresh peripheral blood, PBMCs were isolated. RNA transcripts provided the source from which TCR beta CDR3 regions were amplified. An initial round of RT-PCR targeting the TCR CDR3 relied on the HTBI primer set. Via MiXCR, TCRdb re-called the multiplex PCR reads, giving one row per CDR3 protein. The sample carries around 520,000 distinct CDR3 sequences, around an eighth recorded once. This CDR3 region has 12 residues. Trimming shortened V by 2 bases and J by 6 bases, and 5 bases separated the two germline ends. This clonotype was seen ten or more times. Its antigen is not known.

This receptor was obtained from a woman younger than 35 with Graves' hyperthyroidism. The rearrangement joins TRBV12-3 or TRBV12-4 to TRBJ2-1; D not resolved. Material for sequencing was blood. CDR3 nucleotides: TGTGCCAGCAGTTTATTCATCAATGAGCAGTTCTTC. Translation gives CASSLFINEQFF.